This T cell receptor (beta chain) was documented in a study of T cell clonality in common variable immunodeficiency. This clone was found many times. Sequencing ends 3 residues short of the CDR3 end; the germline J gene provides the rest. Each donor provided about 4.5 to 8.5 ml of heparinized whole blood. Per germline, CDR1 MGHRA and CDR2 YSYEKL. With 4 bases clipped from V and 6 bases from J, the junction kept 17 bases outside the gene matches. This CDR3 comprises 18 residues. Clones were sequenced by immunoSEQ multiplex PCR, and TCRdb holds only the in-frame ones, with some missing. The data show 50,000 to 60,000 clones, none appearing only once, with about 5.7% held by the ten largest.

The source is a person aged 18 to 70 in good health. The chain combines TRBV4-1 with TRBJ2-3, with 9 bases lining up with TRBD2. The sequenced sample consisted of peripheral blood mononuclear cells. CDR3 DNA (partial): TGCGCCAGCAGCCGGAGACTAGCGGAGGGTGGGGCGGGTGATACG. Encoded protein: CASSRRLAEGGAGDT. The CDR3, in full, reads CASSRRLAEGGAGDTQYF.